These 13 T cell receptor beta chains originate from one sample sequenced in a study of T cell changes during pregnancy in multiple sclerosis. Sequencing was performed with immunoSEQ multiplex PCR; in TCRdb, only in-frame clones are kept and a portion is missing. There are 70,000 to 95,000 clones in the sample; around nine tenths occur only once, and about 1.9% lies in the top ten. The material sequenced was peripheral blood, taken before pregnancy. Receptor source: a female donor with multiple sclerosis, enrolled in a pregnancy study.

The rearrangement links TRBV18 to TRBJ2-1, with D possibly TRBD1 on 6 matching bases. The CDR3 consists of 13 residues. Germline-derived CDR1 and CDR2 are KGHSH and LQKENI. Trimming took 4 bases from V and 7 from J, leaving 11 bases between them. This CDR3 reads CASSHKQGNEQFF. DNA for the CDR3: TGTGCCAGCTCACATAAACAGGGAAATGAGCAGTTCTTC.

CDR3 sequence (DNA): TGTGCCAGCAACACAATACCCAACCACACCTTC. This codes for CASNTIPNHTF. This rearrangement joins TRBV28 to TRBJ1-2; D is unresolved. There are 11 residues in the CDR3. From germline, CDR1 is MDHEN and CDR2 SYDVKM. Trimming took 7 bases from V and 12 from J, leaving 15 bases between them.

The chain joins TRBV6-4 to TRBJ2-5; D perhaps matches TRBD2 (7 bases). Germline CDR1 and CDR2: MRHNA and SNTAGT. The CDR3 runs 16 residues. V gave up 10 bases and J gave up 5 bases, with 26 bases separating them. CDR3 in DNA: TGTGCCACAACCCGGTTGTGTGGGGGGGGCGGGGAGACCCAGTACTTC. Translation gives CATTRLCGGGGETQYF.

The chain joins TRBV2 to TRBJ2-1, with D unclear. Germline CDR1 SNHLY, CDR2 FYNNEI. This CDR3 contains 15 residues. Trimming took off 2 bases at V and 0 bases at J, with 8 bases between the two ends. CDR3 DNA sequence: TGTGCCAGCAGTGAATTGAGGAGCTCCTACAATGAGCAGTTCTTC. Amino acids: CASSELRSSYNEQFF.

The chain joins TRBV6-6 to TRBJ1-5, with 7 bases aligning to TRBD1. J was trimmed by 5 bases and V by 6 bases; bases with no gene match: 10. The CDR3 runs to 15 residues. The germline V gene encodes CDR1 MNHNY and CDR2 SVGAGI (reference sequence). The CDR3 region is CASRATGRGDQPQHF. The CDR3 DNA follows: TGTGCCAGCAGAGCGACAGGGCGTGGGGATCAGCCCCAGCATTTT.

This sequence joins TRBV19 and TRBJ2-5, with D tentatively TRBD2 (6 bases). This CDR3 contains 13 residues. Germline assignment: CDR1 LNHDA and CDR2 SQIVND (reference sequence). V lost 10 bases and J 7 bases, leaving 19 bases between the germline ends. CDR3 sequence (DNA): TGTGCCACATCAACGGGACTGACGGGGACCCAGTACTTC. It yields the protein CATSTGLTGTQYF.

The CDR3 is CASSPGVFVTDTQYF. DNA for the CDR3: TGTGCCAGCAGCCCGGGGGTGTTTGTTACAGATACGCAGTATTTT. V usage is TRBV7-3 and J usage is TRBJ2-3, with TRBD2 as a possible D gene (6 bases). There are 15 residues in the CDR3. V was cut by 5 bases and J by 3 bases, with 15 bases left in between. The germline V gene has CDR1 SGHTA and CDR2 FQGTGA.

V gene TRBV30 combines with J gene TRBJ2-1; perhaps TRBD1 as D (6 bases). Germline lookup yields CDR1 GTSNPN and CDR2 SVGIG (reference sequence). The CDR3 runs 15 residues. Trimming took off 0 bases at V and 8 bases at J, with 17 bases between the two ends. The CDR3 region is CAWSVIGNRADEQFF. CDR3 bases: TGTGCCTGGAGTGTAATAGGGAACAGGGCCGATGAGCAGTTCTTC.

V and J are TRBV6-6 and TRBJ1-2; D gene unclear. V dropped 6 bases and J dropped 8 bases, with 16 bases sitting between them. This CDR3 is built from 13 residues. The V gene's germline CDR1 is MNHNY and CDR2 SVGAGI (reference sequence). The CDR3 here is CASSLPSVQGYTF. DNA for the CDR3: TGTGCCAGCAGCCTCCCCAGCGTGCAAGGCTACACCTTC.

The J gene is TRBJ2-3, the V gene TRBV7-2; 7 bases agree with TRBD1. The CDR3 totals 15 residues. Trimming cost V 0 bases and J 4 bases; bases outside gene matches: 4. CDR1 SGHTA and CDR2 FQGNSA come from the germline V gene. The CDR3 reads CASSLAPGGADTQYF. In DNA, the CDR3 is TGTGCCAGCAGCTTAGCCCCAGGGGGAGCAGATACGCAGTATTTT.

J is TRBJ2-7 and V is TRBV5-6; TRBD2 aligns across 12 bases. This CDR3 has 15 amino acids. J lost 1 base, V lost 4 bases, and 3 bases had no gene match. Germline V gene lookup returns CDR1 SGHDT and CDR2 YYEEEE. The CDR3 DNA follows: TGTGCCAGCAGCGCCACTAGCGGGGGGTCCTACGAGCAGTACTTC. Encoded protein: CASSATSGGSYEQYF.

The gene calls are TRBV4-2 and TRBJ2-3, with 7 bases lining up with TRBD2. V shed 4 bases and J 3 bases; nucleotides not matched to a gene: 4. The CDR3 sequence is 14 residues long. Germline-derived CDR1 and CDR2 are LGHNA and YNFKEQ. CDR3 nucleotides: TGTGCCAGCAGCCCTGAGCGGGGTACAGATACGCAGTATTTT. Translated, it gives CASSPERGTDTQYF.

The chain links TRBV7-9 to TRBJ2-3; D gene unclear. The V gene lost 0 bases and the J gene lost 5 bases, with 9 bases spanning the gap. Germline V gene sequence: CDR1 SEHNR, CDR2 FQNEAQ (reference sequence). The CDR3 has 14 amino acids. The CDR3 spells CASSLALAVDTQYF. The CDR3 DNA reads as TGTGCCAGCAGCTTAGCGTTAGCCGTAGATACGCAGTATTTT.